The 13 T cell receptor beta chains below all came from one sample that was sequenced in a study of siplizumab effects on memory and regulatory T cells. The repertoire was sequenced with immunoSEQ multiplex PCR; TCRdb's copy has only in-frame clones and lacks some. The data contain approximately 100,000 clones, approximately 92% of them singletons. The sequencing sample was made of CD4+ T cells sorted from blood. The origin of the receptors is a human donor in good health. Some clones in this sample may be carry-over from other donors' samples.

J is TRBJ1-5 and V is TRBV7-8; 10 bases align to TRBD1. The CDR3 is made up of 17 amino acids. V lost 4 bases, J lost 4 bases, and 10 bases stayed unmatched. Germline-derived CDR1 and CDR2 are SGHVS and FQNEAQ. The CDR3 coding sequence is TGTGCCAGCAGCTCCTACTATGGGACAGGGGATAATCAGCCCCAGCATTTT. Translated: CASSSYYGTGDNQPQHF.

The chain combines TRBV5-4 with TRBJ1-3; D ambiguous. V lost 4 bases and J lost 0, with 20 bases in between. This CDR3 has 18 residues. Germline CDR1 SGHNT, CDR2 YYREEE (reference sequence). CDR3: CASSPTPGQLYSGNTIYF. The CDR3 nucleotides are TGTGCCAGCAGCCCCACCCCTGGGCAGCTCTACTCTGGAAACACCATATATTTT. The complete variable domain, with remaining parts taken from reference TRBV5-4 and TRBJ1-3, reads ETGVTQSPTHLIKTRGQQVTLRCSSQSGHNTVSWYQQALGQGPQFIFQYYREEENGRGNFPPRFSGLQFPNYSSELNVNALELDDSALYLCASSPTPGQLYSGNTIYFGEGSWLTVV.

This clone appeared a single time. The chain couples TRBV28 to TRBJ2-7; 10 nucleotides match TRBD2. Germline V gene sequence: CDR1 MDHEN, CDR2 SYDVKM. This CDR3 region has 14 residues. V dropped 6 bases and J dropped 4; count of bases not matched to a gene: 6. The CDR3 nucleotides read TGTGCCAGCAGATCAGCGGGAGGGCTATACGAGCAGTACTTC. The encoded protein is CASRSAGGLYEQYF.

The V call is TRBV19, the J call TRBJ2-3; D may be TRBD1 or TRBD2 (5 bases each). Trimming pared 4 bases from V and 4 bases from J, leaving 15 bases between. Germline CDR1 and CDR2: LNHDA and SQIVND (reference sequence). This CDR3 has 15 residues. CDR3 DNA: TGTGCCAGTAGTAGCCGGGACCAGCCCTCAGATACGCAGTATTTT. Protein: CASSSRDQPSDTQYF.

The chain has TRBV27 and TRBJ2-1, with D maybe TRBD2 (5 bases). Trimming stripped 3 bases from V and 0 bases from J, with 21 bases between. The CDR3 is made up of 19 amino acids. The germline CDR1 and CDR2 sequences are MNHEY and SMNVEV (reference sequence). The DNA of the CDR3 is TGTGCCAGCAGTTTCGAGGGTCTGGCGGTCCACCCCTCCTACAATGAGCAGTTCTTC. Translating it yields CASSFEGLAVHPSYNEQFF.

This sequence joins TRBV7-9 and TRBJ2-7, with 8 bases matching TRBD2. The V segment lost 7 bases and the J segment 4 bases; nucleotides outside the gene matches: 6. The germline CDR1 and CDR2 sequences are SEHNR and FQNEAQ (reference sequence). The CDR3 extends over 13 amino acids. CDR3 region: CASIRGGSYEQYF. CDR3 nucleotides: TGTGCCAGCATTCGGGGGGGTTCTTACGAGCAGTACTTC.

The chain is built from TRBV29-1 and TRBJ2-5; perhaps D is TRBD1 or TRBD2 (5 bases each). Trimming left V 4 bases short and J 5 bases short, with 8 bases between. Germline V CDR1 and CDR2: SQVTM, ANQGSEA. The CDR3 covers 11 residues. The DNA for the CDR3 is TGCAGCGTTGGGGGGTTGGAGACCCAGTACTTC. This gives the protein CSVGGLETQYF.

This clone came up once. The chain has TRBV7-4 and TRBJ2-4; the D gene could be TRBD1 or TRBD2 (5 bases each). Per the germline V gene, CDR1 is SGHVT and CDR2 is SQSDAQ. The CDR3 runs to 17 residues. Trimming stripped 4 bases from V and 4 bases from J, with 20 bases between. CDR3 bases: TGTGCCAGCAGCTACCTTAGAGAAAAGGGGAGAAAAAACATTCAGTACTTC. This gives the protein CASSYLREKGRKNIQYF.

This clone was counted once. This chain links TRBV2 with TRBJ2-5, with 7 bases that match TRBD2. Germline V CDR1 and CDR2: SNHLY, FYNNEI. Losses at the gene ends were 7 bases for V and 9 bases for J; bases not matched to a gene: 14. The length of the CDR3 is 14 residues. The CDR3 nucleotides are TGTGCCAGCATTTCCGGACTAGTAGTAGGTGCCCAGTACTTC. Its translation is CASISGLVVGAQYF.

The V call is TRBV2, the J call TRBJ1-5; 9 positions agree with TRBD1. The CDR3 sequence is 18 residues long. CDR1 is SNHLY and CDR2 is FYNNEI in the germline V gene. V gave up 6 bases and J gave up 6 bases; unmatched junction bases: 18. This CDR3 reads CASRVGDRDPHRGQPQHF. CDR3 DNA: TGTGCCAGCAGGGTTGGGGACAGGGACCCCCATAGAGGTCAGCCCCAGCATTTT.

The chain employs TRBV7-9 and TRBJ2-7; 8 bases are shared with TRBD2. The CDR3 contains 13 residues. The trim removed 6 bases at V and 4 bases at J, leaving 5 bases unmatched. Germline lookup yields CDR1 SEHNR and CDR2 FQNEAQ (reference sequence). The CDR3 DNA follows: TGTGCCAGCAGTGGACCGGGGGGGTACGAGCAGTACTTC. It is translated as CASSGPGGYEQYF. The full variable domain, its missing parts supplied by reference TRBV7-9 and TRBJ2-7, is DTGVSQNPRHKITKRGQNVTFRCDPISEHNRLYWYRQTLGQGPEFLTYFQNEAQLEKSRLLSDRFSAERPKGSFSTLEIQRTEQGDSAMYLCASSGPGGYEQYFGPGTRLTVT.

The chain couples TRBV19 to TRBJ1-5; D gene uncertain. Germline V gives CDR1 LNHDA, CDR2 SQIVND (reference sequence). The CDR3 runs 16 residues. Trimming removed 0 bases from V and 1 base from J, with 10 bases in between. This CDR3 reads CASSIDEGKSNQPQHF. The CDR3 DNA follows: TGTGCCAGTAGTATAGATGAGGGTAAAAGCAATCAGCCCCAGCATTTT.

The J gene is TRBJ1-2, the V gene TRBV11-2; 8 nucleotides line up with TRBD1. Trimming cost V 7 bases and J 5 bases; bases outside gene matches: 12. The length of the CDR3 is 15 residues. Germline lookup yields CDR1 SGHAT and CDR2 FQNNGV. CDR3 loop: CASTKPARTGYGYTF. DNA for the CDR3: TGTGCCAGCACCAAACCAGCCCGGACAGGGTATGGCTACACCTTC.